This TCR beta chain was found in a study of shared clonotypes between healthy human individuals. About this clone itself: The target antigen is unknown.

Sequencing was performed with immunoSEQ multiplex PCR; in TCRdb, only in-frame clones are kept and a portion is missing. This sample has more than 1,200,000 clones; just under 99% occur once, and the top ten carry about 0.34%. Study results and caveats: Clonotypes not shared had lower generation probabilities than those common to all four donors. The small donor group covered limited genetic and exposure diversity.

The CDR3 runs to 16 residues. Germline loops: CDR1 KGHSH, CDR2 LQKENI. V lost 0 bases and J lost 0, with 8 bases in between. V and J are TRBV18 and TRBJ2-2; a weak D match, TRBD2 (5 bases). The sequenced sample consisted of naive CD4+ T cells sorted from blood. Described subset: CD45RA+ positively selected. The sequence came from a man between 25 and 39 years old in good health. CDR3 residues: CASSPPGNPNTGELFF. The CDR3 DNA follows: TGTGCCAGCTCACCACCCGGGAACCCGAACACCGGGGAGCTGTTTTTT.